The 3 T cell receptor beta chains given below trace back to one sample, sequenced in a study of cytomegalovirus exposure and HLA in healthy donors (dated by TCRdb to about 2017). Library preparation was by the immunoSEQ multiplex PCR assay. A mixture of 60 forward primers for TCR Vbeta segments and 13 reverse primers for TCR Jbeta segments was used in the multiplex PCR. TCRdb retrieved this table from immuneACCESS and kept in-frame rearrangements only. Not all clones are present; in checked studies, unresolved V genes account for under half, and no reason is known for the remainder. The sample data list some 150,000 clones, and roughly four fifths of these were observed just once. About 2% of the sample rests with the top ten. Sample: PBMCs. The receptor source for this set is a woman aged 25 to 39 in good health and CMV-seropositive.

The chain recombines TRBV9 with TRBJ2-1; 10 bases are shared with TRBD2. Per germline, CDR1 SGDLS and CDR2 YYNGEE. V lost 4 bases to trimming and J lost 0 bases; unmatched junction nucleotides: 10. The CDR3 spans 18 residues. The CDR3 DNA reads TGTGCCAGCAGCCCCGGACTAGCGGCCCTGAGCTCCTACAATGAGCAGTTCTTC. Translated, it gives CASSPGLAALSSYNEQFF.

This chain connects TRBV28 to TRBJ2-3; 7 nucleotides line up with TRBD1. The CDR3 is 14 amino acids. V shed 8 bases and J 4 bases; nucleotides not matched to a gene: 9. Germline CDR1 and CDR2: MDHEN and SYDVKM. The CDR3 sequence: CASHRGPVADTQYF. CDR3 nucleotides: TGTGCCAGCCATAGGGGGCCTGTTGCAGATACGCAGTATTTT.

The chain joins TRBV19 to TRBJ1-1, with TRBD1 matching 9 bases. This CDR3 is built from 16 residues. With 4 bases clipped from V and 5 bases from J, the junction kept 11 bases outside the gene matches. Germline loops: CDR1 LNHDA, CDR2 SQIVND (reference sequence). For the CDR3, the DNA is TGTGCCAGTAGTACAACAGGGGGCCGGGTACGAACTGAAGCTTTCTTT. Residues: CASSTTGGRVRTEAFF.